This T cell receptor beta chain was sequenced for a study of long-term antiretroviral therapy in people with HIV (dated by TCRdb to 2021 to 2024). The study in broad terms: The earliest samples were collected about a decade before the 2015 WHO recommendation for immediate ART, when ART was typically delayed until CD4 counts fell. A retrospective serial study tested whether changes in peripheral blood TRB repertoire composition and diversity were associated with ART initiation and durable HIV suppression. A total of about 180 cryopreserved PBMC samples were contributed to the cohort by 30 adults with confirmed HIV infection, with samples collected serially over a mean of approximately six years (range 1-12). Eleven of the 30 participants with HIV were female. Test extractions of a monoclonal T-cell line alongside about 35 polyclonal samples showed no cross-contamination during QIAcube processing. Overall study outcomes, separate from this receptor: The samples span the years 2004 to 2017, and the ART regimens used at that time may not be as effective as current regimens. No data were available on ART adherence, viral resistance or therapy changes, limiting inferences about post-ART repertoire changes. Because pre-ART samples had limited cell numbers, unsorted PBMC were profiled rather than sorted CD4+ and CD8+ T cells. Since PBMC availability was limited, sequencing covered only the TCR beta chain, with no alpha chain pairing. ART initiation was associated with a significant increase in TRB diversity, but diversity stayed significantly below transplant donor controls even after long-term ART. CDR3 length ranges in HIV repertoires were narrower than in controls, and network structure suggested an antigen-experienced repertoire with only a slight naive shift after ART. The repertoire was dominated across all time points by expanded TRB clones identified before ART initiation, although this dominance was seen to fluctuate and to decrease in many PLHIV after ART.

About this clone: It has no known antigen specificity. No much larger clone exists at a distance of one base, and base qualities are not known.

To be included, a participant needed at least one PBMC sample from before ART initiation plus at least two post-ART samples. All participants with HIV were treated in the United States of America. Before DNA extraction, cryopreserved samples of roughly 1-11 million PBMC were thawed and then washed. At the time of the earliest PBMC sample, participants with HIV were aged between roughly 20 and 60 years. PBMC samples were contributed by each participant from 1-4 timepoints before ART initiation and 2-8 timepoints after ART initiation, with a median of 7 samples. For every participant, serial HIV viral load, CD4+ T-cell count, ART history and demographic data were obtained. Genomic DNA was extracted from unsorted PBMC with a Qiagen kit on a QIAcube, with processing performed in batches of 12 samples. The immunoSEQ hsTCRB v3.0 assay was used at survey level resolution to sequence the TRB variable region. The target sequencing depth for TRB was roughly 35,000-55,000 T-cell genomes per sample. Pooled TRB libraries were sequenced on an Illumina MiSeq with a v3 150-cycle kit. The original methods were these. Repertoire analysis was run in R within a reproducible Nextflow workflow that covered QC, data transformation and analysis. LymphoSeq2, an R package for exploring AIRR-Seq data, was used to implement custom analyses. Several samples that produced fewer than 5000 total TRB sequences were removed, so approximately 190 HIV repertoires were analyzed. Of the roughly 180 retained HIV repertoires, about 61 were collected before and roughly 130 after ART initiation. Each repertoire was downsampled to 5000 TRB nucleotide sequences, and summary statistics were averaged across 100 downsampling iterations. TRB sequences were retained for analysis only if CDR3 regions of at least seven amino acids were present. Diversity was assessed using a clonality score derived from Shannon entropy and using the Gini coefficient. In repertoire networks, the top 5000 CDR3 amino acid sequences were linked whenever an edit distance of one separated two sequences. For TRB CDR3 amino acid sequences, GLIPH2 was used to predict antigen specificity groups and MHC restriction. To flag known CMV, EBV, HIV or tissue antigen associations, CDR3 amino acid sequences were matched against VDJdb and McPAS-TCR. Pre-ART, post-ART and control groups were compared with Wilcoxon signed-rank tests and Holm-Bonferroni correction. In its TCRdb copy, this immuneACCESS table keeps in-frame sequences only and misses some clones. Where compared with another copy, unresolved V genes explain less than half of these, and the others have no known cause. V and J calls and clone size come straight from that table; D and trimming were deduced from the DNA. The sample data list tens of thousands of clones, and roughly 94% of these were observed just once. Together, the top ten hold 2.5% to 3.5% of the sample.

The germline V gene yields SNHLY for CDR1 and FYNNEI for CDR2. Trimming removed 6 bases from V and 3 bases from J; the gene matches leave 7 bases unexplained. From the cysteine through the phenylalanine, the CDR3 covers 14 amino acids. Only the CDR3 DNA stays, 42 bases, in frame from base 1. The sequencing here drew on unsorted PBMCs, taken 5.3 years after starting antiretroviral therapy. The TCR was taken from a man aged 50 or older with HIV. The rearranged segments are TRBV2 and TRBJ1-2, with TRBD1 identical over 7 junction bases. The CDR3 loop reads CASRATGDHYGYTF. The bases read TGTGCCAGCAGGGCTACAGGGGACCACTATGGCTACACCTTC.